A single sample is the source of the 24 T cell receptor beta chains below, sequenced in a study of T cells in Graves' hyperthyroidism and ophthalmopathy. TCR beta CDR3 regions were amplified from RNA transcripts. TCR CDR3 regions were first amplified by RT-PCR with HTBI primers. Each CDR3 protein is one row after TCRdb ran MiXCR on the multiplex PCR reads. The data hold roughly 400,000 distinct CDR3 sequences, with roughly 25% observed a single time. The sample consisted of blood. These receptors originate from a man in his fifties with Graves' hyperthyroidism.

This clonotype was seen many times. The gene calls are TRBV12-3 or TRBV12-4 and TRBJ2-7, with unresolved D. There are 14 residues in the CDR3. V shed 3 bases and J shed 1 base, with 10 bases lying between them. CDR3 region: CASSLSLGSYEQYF. In DNA, the CDR3 is TGTGCCAGCAGTTTGTCTCTTGGTTCCTACGAGCAGTACTTC.

In its sample, this clonotype was seen a few times. This rearrangement joins TRBV6-1 to TRBJ1-1, with TRBD1 as a possible D gene (5 bases). This CDR3 comprises 12 residues. The germline CDR1 and CDR2 sequences are MNHNS and SASEGT. With 8 bases removed from V and 4 bases from J, the gap between germline ends came to 11 bases. CDR3 nucleotide sequence: TGTGCCAGCTACATGGGGGGCACTGAAGCTTTCTTT. Its protein product is CASYMGGTEAFF.

This clonotype was picked up a small number of times. The V and J genes are TRBV7-2 and TRBJ2-7, with TRBD2 identical over 7 bases. Germline-derived CDR1 and CDR2 are SGHTA and FQGNSA. The CDR3 has 16 residues. J lost 2 bases, V lost 2 bases, and 9 bases had no gene match. The CDR3 protein is CASSLLSSGIPYEQYF. For the CDR3, the DNA is TGTGCCAGCAGCTTACTTTCGAGCGGGATCCCCTACGAGCAGTACTTC.

This clonotype was found a few times. The chain links TRBV20-1 to TRBJ2-5; D is possibly TRBD2 (5 bases). V was pared by 2 bases and J by 4 bases, with 11 bases between. The CDR3 spans 13 residues. Per germline, CDR1 DFQATT and CDR2 SNEGSKA (reference sequence). In DNA, the CDR3 is TGCAGTGCTAGATCAGATCGGGGAGAGACCCAGTACTTC. Its translation: CSARSDRGETQYF.

This clonotype showed up many times. This chain joins TRBV18 and TRBJ1-2; D remains ambiguous. The CDR3 is made up of 14 amino acids. Trimming pared 4 bases from V and 2 bases from J, leaving 11 bases between. CDR1 is KGHSH and CDR2 is LQKENI in the germline V gene. The CDR3: CASSLTSGNYGYTF. The CDR3 DNA is TGTGCCAGCTCACTCACGTCCGGAAACTATGGCTACACCTTC.

There are a few counts of this clonotype. The CDR3 loop reads CASTGDGGEQPQHF. The CDR3 nucleotides are TGTGCCAGTACAGGGGACGGAGGGGAGCAGCCCCAGCATTTT. The gene calls are TRBV19 and TRBJ1-5, with D perhaps matching TRBD1 (6 bases). Germline assignment: CDR1 LNHDA and CDR2 SQIVND (reference sequence). Deletions cut 7 bases from V and 7 bases from J, with 17 bases between. The CDR3 spans 14 residues.

The V and J genes are TRBV7-9 and TRBJ2-4, with D possibly TRBD1 on 5 matching bases. Trimming removed 5 bases at V and 1 base at J, with 15 bases between. The CDR3 is made up of 16 amino acids. Per the germline V gene, CDR1 is SEHNR and CDR2 is FQNEAQ (reference sequence). CDR3 amino acids: CASSETAQGAKNIQYF. The CDR3 DNA is TGTGCCAGCAGCGAAACTGCCCAGGGTGCCAAAAACATTCAGTACTTC. Full variable domain (rest looked up from reference TRBV7-9 and TRBJ2-4): DTGVSQNPRHKITKRGQNVTFRCDPISEHNRLYWYRQTLGQGPEFLTYFQNEAQLEKSRLLSDRFSAERPKGSFSTLEIQRTEQGDSAMYLCASSETAQGAKNIQYFGAGTRLSVL.

The J gene is TRBJ2-1, the V gene TRBV3-1; 10 bases fit TRBD2. Unmatched junction bases numbered 13, after V lost 3 bases and J lost 11 bases. The CDR3 is 16 residues long. Germline V CDR1 and CDR2: LGHDT, YNNKEL (reference sequence). CDR3 bases: TGTGCCAGCAGCCACCTAGCGGGAGCTTCAGAGGATCAGCAGTTCTTC. Translated, it gives CASSHLAGASEDQQFF.

This clonotype has a handful of counts. The CDR3 DNA is TGTGCCAGCAGCTTAGGTCGAGAGGCCGCGGAAAACACTGAAGCTTTCTTT. The encoded protein is CASSLGREAAENTEAFF. The rearrangement links TRBV7-9 to TRBJ1-1; no clear D gene. The CDR3 totals 17 residues. The V end was cut by 1 base, the J end by 2 bases, with 17 bases between. CDR1 SEHNR and CDR2 FQNEAQ come from the germline V gene (reference sequence).

This rearrangement joins TRBV28 to TRBJ2-1; D gene unclear. V was shortened by 2 bases and J by 5 bases, with 16 bases between the two germline ends. The CDR3 covers 16 residues. The germline CDR1 and CDR2 sequences are MDHEN and SYDVKM. CDR3 bases: TGTGCCAGCAGTTTACTGTTGAGCACTGTCGACAATGAGCAGTTCTTC. Amino acid sequence: CASSLLLSTVDNEQFF.

The V gene is TRBV20-1, the J gene TRBJ1-2; a possible D gene is TRBD1 (6 bases). The CDR3 is 12 amino acids. Trimming took 5 bases from V and 2 from J, leaving 9 bases between them. Germline CDR1 reads DFQATT; CDR2 reads SNEGSKA (reference sequence). Here the CDR3 DNA reads TGCAGTGCTGAACAGGGCAACTATGGCTACACCTTC. Translated: CSAEQGNYGYTF.

This clonotype was found many times. This rearrangement joins TRBV9 to TRBJ2-1; D unresolved. Germline CDR1 reads SGDLS; CDR2 reads YYNGEE. CDR3 length: 13 residues. Trimming took off 4 bases at V and 4 bases at J, with 9 bases between the two ends. CDR3 in amino acids: CASSPRQYNEQFF. DNA of the CDR3: TGTGCCAGCAGCCCCAGACAATACAATGAGCAGTTCTTC.

J is TRBJ2-7 and V is TRBV20-1; 13 bases line up with TRBD2. The CDR3 loop spans 14 amino acids. Trimming cost V 5 bases and J 3 bases; bases outside gene matches: 4. Germline V CDR1 and CDR2: DFQATT, SNEGSKA (reference sequence). CDR3: CSARGTSGDYEQYF. The CDR3 DNA follows: TGCAGTGCTCGAGGGACTAGCGGGGACTACGAGCAGTACTTC.

The chain uses TRBV20-1 and TRBJ2-5; 7 positions agree with TRBD2. The CDR3 is 13 residues long. Trimming took 7 bases from V and 6 from J; bases not matched to a gene: 11. In germline, CDR1 is DFQATT, CDR2 SNEGSKA (reference sequence). The DNA of the CDR3 is TGCAGTGGAATGGAAGCGGGGCTACAGACCCAGTACTTC. Amino acids: CSGMEAGLQTQYF.

This clonotype was seen more than once but under ten times. J is TRBJ1-1 and V is TRBV5-4, with 8 bases lining up with TRBD1. The CDR3 has 16 amino acids. Trimming at V came to 5 bases and at J to 10 bases, leaving 19 bases not matched to a gene. Germline CDR1 reads SGHNT; CDR2 reads YYREEE (reference sequence). DNA for the CDR3: TGTGCCAGCAGTCAGCTTGCCGGACAGGGCGACGTGGCAGCTTTCTTT. Protein: CASSQLAGQGDVAAFF.

The chain has TRBV12-3 or TRBV12-4 and TRBJ2-5, with D possibly TRBD2 on 5 matching bases. Trimming pared 6 bases from V and 5 bases from J, leaving 13 bases between. The length of the CDR3 is 13 residues. The CDR3 loop is CASRFTLAETQYF. In DNA form, the CDR3 reads TGTGCCAGCAGGTTTACCTTAGCGGAGACCCAGTACTTC.

Of note for this clonotype: Compared with germline, one end of the junction differs, possibly owing to a read error. The chain recombines TRBV5-1 with TRBJ2-5, with 14 bases matching TRBD2. Germline values: CDR1 SGHRS, CDR2 YFSETQ. CDR3 length: 16 residues. This CDR3 reads CASSSGLAGGEETQYF. The CDR3, as DNA: TGCGCCAGCAGCTCCGGACTAGCGGGAGGAGAAGAAACCCAGTACTTC.

This clonotype was detected many times. The chain couples TRBV5-1 to TRBJ1-5; D not certain. From germline, CDR1 is SGHRS and CDR2 YFSETQ. The V end lost 0 bases, the J end lost 7 bases, and 8 bases lay between the germline ends. The CDR3 runs 13 residues. In DNA, the CDR3 is TGCGCCAGCAGCTTGGAGGTCGGGCAGCCCCAGCATTTT. Protein: CASSLEVGQPQHF.

This clonotype was picked up many times. The J gene is TRBJ1-1, the V gene TRBV3-1; 8 bases match TRBD1. Germline values: CDR1 LGHDT, CDR2 YNNKEL (reference sequence). J gave up 9 bases and V 5 bases, and 8 bases lay outside the gene matches. This CDR3 region has 13 residues. The CDR3 region is CASSLQGDQQAFF. The DNA for the CDR3 is TGTGCCAGCAGCTTACAGGGGGATCAACAAGCTTTCTTT.

CDR3 region: CASSDSTGGQPQHF. In DNA form, the CDR3 reads TGTGCCAGCAGTGACTCGACAGGGGGTCAGCCCCAGCATTTT. The rearrangement joins TRBV2 to TRBJ1-5; 9 nucleotides match TRBD1. V lost 3 bases to trimming and J lost 6 bases; unmatched junction nucleotides: 3. This CDR3 region has 14 residues. Germline V gene data show CDR1 as SNHLY and CDR2 as FYNNEI.

The DNA for the CDR3 is TGTGCCTGGTCGGGACAGGGGCCCCAGTACTTC. Residues: CAWSGQGPQYF. J is TRBJ2-5 and V is TRBV30; 10 bases fit TRBD1. CDR1 GTSNPN and CDR2 SVGIG come from the germline V gene (reference sequence). The trim removed 5 bases at V and 9 bases at J, leaving 3 bases unmatched. This CDR3 comprises 11 residues.

Concerning this clonotype: A read error may explain this, as a much larger clone is one base away. The V and J genes are TRBV28 and TRBJ2-7; 10 nucleotides line up with TRBD2. J gave up 6 bases and V 7 bases, and 12 bases lay outside the gene matches. Per the germline V gene, CDR1 is MDHEN and CDR2 is SYDVKM. This CDR3 comprises 15 residues. The CDR3 protein is CASTRSGTSACEQYF. The CDR3, as DNA: TGTGCCAGCACCCGGTCCGGGACTAGCGCCTGCGAGCAGTACTTC.

This clonotype was detected ten times or more. This chain links TRBV11-2 with TRBJ2-5, with 7 bases matching TRBD2. Unmatched junction bases numbered 11, after V lost 4 bases and J lost 0 bases. This CDR3 has 17 residues. Germline V CDR1 and CDR2: SGHAT, FQNNGV. The CDR3 DNA reads as TGTGCCAGCAGCTCTAAACCTGGGAGCGGGGACCAAGAGACCCAGTACTTC. This codes for CASSSKPGSGDQETQYF. Full variable domain (missing parts from reference TRBV11-2 and TRBJ2-5): EAGVAQSPRYKIIEKRQSVAFWCNPISGHATLYWYQQILGQGPKLLIQFQNNGVVDDSQLPKDRFSAERLKGVDSTLKIQPAKLEDSAVYLCASSSKPGSGDQETQYFGPGTRLLVL.

This clonotype was seen many times. The gene calls are TRBV28 and TRBJ2-7, with D hard to call. CDR1 and CDR2 from the germline V gene are MDHEN and SYDVKM. The germline V and J ends were trimmed by 4 bases and 3 bases, with 16 bases remaining between them. The length of the CDR3 is 15 residues. CDR3 in amino acids: CASSSPSLGNYEQYF. The CDR3 DNA follows: TGTGCCAGCAGTTCCCCCTCTTTAGGGAACTACGAGCAGTACTTC.